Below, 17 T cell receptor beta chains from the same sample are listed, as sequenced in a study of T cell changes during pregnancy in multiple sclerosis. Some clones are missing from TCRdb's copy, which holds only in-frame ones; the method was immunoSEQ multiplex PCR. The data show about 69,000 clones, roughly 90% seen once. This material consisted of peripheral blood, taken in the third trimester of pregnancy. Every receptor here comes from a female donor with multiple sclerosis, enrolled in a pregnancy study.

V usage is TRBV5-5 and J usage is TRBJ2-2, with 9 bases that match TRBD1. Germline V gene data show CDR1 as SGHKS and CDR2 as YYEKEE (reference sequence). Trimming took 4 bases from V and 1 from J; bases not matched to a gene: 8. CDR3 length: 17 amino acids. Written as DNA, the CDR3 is TGTGCCAGCAGCGCCGCCCCGGGACAGGGGAACACCGGGGAGCTGTTTTTT. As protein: CASSAAPGQGNTGELFF.

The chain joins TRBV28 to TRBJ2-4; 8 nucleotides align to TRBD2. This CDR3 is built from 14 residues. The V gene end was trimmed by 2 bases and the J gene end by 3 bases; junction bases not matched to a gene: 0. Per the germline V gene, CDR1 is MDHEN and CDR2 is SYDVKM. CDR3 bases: TGTGCCAGCAGTTTAGCGGGGGGCAAAAACATTCAGTACTTC. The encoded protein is CASSLAGGKNIQYF.

The CDR3 loop is CASSEREEMAQYF. CDR3 bases: TGTGCCAGCAGTGAAAGGGAGGAAATGGCGCAGTACTTC. V usage is TRBV6-1 and J usage is TRBJ2-7, with D possibly being TRBD2 (6 bases). The CDR3 is 13 amino acids. V shed 2 bases and J shed 9 bases, with 14 bases lying between them. Germline CDR1 is MNHNS and CDR2 is SASEGT.

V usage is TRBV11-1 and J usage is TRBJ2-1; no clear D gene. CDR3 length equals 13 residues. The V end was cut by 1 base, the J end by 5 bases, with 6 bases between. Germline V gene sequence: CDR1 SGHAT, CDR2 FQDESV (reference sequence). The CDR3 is CASSLDRDNEQFF. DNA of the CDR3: TGTGCCAGCAGCTTAGATAGAGACAATGAGCAGTTCTTC.

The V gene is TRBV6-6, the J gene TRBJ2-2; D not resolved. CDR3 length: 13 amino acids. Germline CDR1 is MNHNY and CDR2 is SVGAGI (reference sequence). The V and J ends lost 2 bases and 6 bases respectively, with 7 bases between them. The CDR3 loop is CASSYGPPGELFF. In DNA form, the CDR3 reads TGTGCCAGCAGTTACGGGCCGCCCGGGGAGCTGTTTTTT.

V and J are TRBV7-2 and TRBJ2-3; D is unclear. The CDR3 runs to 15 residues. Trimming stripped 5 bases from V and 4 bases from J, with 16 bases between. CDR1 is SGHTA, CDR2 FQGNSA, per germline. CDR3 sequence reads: CASSLRRFMPDTQYF. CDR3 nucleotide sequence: TGTGCCAGCAGCCTCAGAAGATTCATGCCAGATACGCAGTATTTT.

The CDR3 sequence: CASSLTPSGGSGGEQFF. The CDR3 bases are TGTGCCAGCAGCTTAACCCCTAGCGGGGGGAGCGGTGGAGAGCAGTTCTTC. This chain links TRBV7-3 with TRBJ2-1; 11 bases agree with TRBD2. CDR3 size: 17 residues. With V trimmed by 0 bases and J by 10 bases, 11 bases remained unmatched. The germline gives CDR1 SGHTA, CDR2 FQGTGA.

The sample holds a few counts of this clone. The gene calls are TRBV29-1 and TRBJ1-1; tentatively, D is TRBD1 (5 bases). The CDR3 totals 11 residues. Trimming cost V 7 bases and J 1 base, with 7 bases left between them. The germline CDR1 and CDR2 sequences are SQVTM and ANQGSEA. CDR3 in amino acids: CSADRNTEAFF. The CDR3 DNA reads TGCAGCGCCGACAGGAACACTGAAGCTTTCTTT.

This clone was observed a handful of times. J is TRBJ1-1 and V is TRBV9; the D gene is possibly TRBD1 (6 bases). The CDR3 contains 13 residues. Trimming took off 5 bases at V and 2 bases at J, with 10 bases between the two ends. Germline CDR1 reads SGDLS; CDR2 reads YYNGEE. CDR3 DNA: TGTGCCAGCAGAGCAGGGGTAAACACTGAAGCTTTCTTT. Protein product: CASRAGVNTEAFF.

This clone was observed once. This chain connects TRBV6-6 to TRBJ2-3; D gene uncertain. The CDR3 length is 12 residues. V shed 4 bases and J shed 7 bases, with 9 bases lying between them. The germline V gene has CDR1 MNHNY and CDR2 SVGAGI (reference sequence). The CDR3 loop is CASSSPRYTQYF. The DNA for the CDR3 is TGTGCCAGCAGTTCCCCTAGGTATACGCAGTATTTT.

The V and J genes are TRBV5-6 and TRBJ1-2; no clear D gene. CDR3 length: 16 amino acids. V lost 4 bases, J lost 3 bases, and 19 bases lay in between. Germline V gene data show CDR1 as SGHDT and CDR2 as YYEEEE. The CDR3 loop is CASSPLIAYRDYGYTF. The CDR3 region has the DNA TGTGCCAGCAGCCCTTTAATTGCATATAGAGACTATGGCTACACCTTC. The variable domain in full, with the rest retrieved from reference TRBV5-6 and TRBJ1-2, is DAGVTQSPTHLIKTRGQQVTLRCSPKSGHDTVSWYQQALGQGPQFIFQYYEEEERQRGNFPDRFSGHQFPNYSSELNVNALLLGDSALYLCASSPLIAYRDYGYTFGSGTRLTVV.

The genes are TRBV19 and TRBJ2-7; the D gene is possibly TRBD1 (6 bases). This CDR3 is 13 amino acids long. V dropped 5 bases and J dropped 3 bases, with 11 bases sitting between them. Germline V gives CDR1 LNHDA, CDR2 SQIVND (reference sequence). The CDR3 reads CASSYQQGYEQYF. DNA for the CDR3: TGTGCCAGTAGTTACCAACAGGGCTACGAGCAGTACTTC.

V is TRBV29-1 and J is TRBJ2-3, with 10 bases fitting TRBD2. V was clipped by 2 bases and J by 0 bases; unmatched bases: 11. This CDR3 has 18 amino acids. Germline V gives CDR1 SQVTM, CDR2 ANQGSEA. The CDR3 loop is CSVETLAGRLISTDTQYF. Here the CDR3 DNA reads TGCAGCGTTGAAACACTAGCGGGGCGCCTTATTAGCACAGATACGCAGTATTTT.

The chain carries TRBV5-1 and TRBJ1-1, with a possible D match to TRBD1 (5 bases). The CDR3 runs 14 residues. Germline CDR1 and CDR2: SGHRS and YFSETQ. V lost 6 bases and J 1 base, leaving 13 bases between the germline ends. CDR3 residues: CASKRGMENTEAFF. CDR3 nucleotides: TGCGCCAGCAAGCGGGGGATGGAGAACACTGAAGCTTTCTTT.

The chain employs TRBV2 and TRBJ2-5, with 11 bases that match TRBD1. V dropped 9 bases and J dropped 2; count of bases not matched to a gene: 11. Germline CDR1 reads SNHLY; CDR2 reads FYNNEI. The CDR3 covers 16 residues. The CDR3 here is CASRTGGRSEQETQYF. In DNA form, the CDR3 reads TGTGCCAGTCGGACAGGGGGCAGGTCCGAGCAAGAGACCCAGTACTTC.

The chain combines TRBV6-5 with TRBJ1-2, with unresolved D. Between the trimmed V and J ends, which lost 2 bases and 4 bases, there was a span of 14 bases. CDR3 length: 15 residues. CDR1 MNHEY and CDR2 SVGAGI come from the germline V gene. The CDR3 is CASSYAGAAFYGYTF. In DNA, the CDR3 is TGTGCCAGCAGTTACGCGGGTGCCGCCTTCTATGGCTACACCTTC.

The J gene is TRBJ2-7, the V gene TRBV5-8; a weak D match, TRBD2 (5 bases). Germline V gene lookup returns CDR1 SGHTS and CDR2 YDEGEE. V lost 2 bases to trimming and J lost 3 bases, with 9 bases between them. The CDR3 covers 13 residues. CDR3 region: CASSFPGIYEQYF. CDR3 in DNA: TGTGCCAGCAGCTTTCCCGGGATCTACGAGCAGTACTTC.